This TCR beta chain was observed in a study of blood T cell repertoires in COVID-19. Deletions cut 0 bases from V and 7 bases from J, with 14 bases between. The germline V gene encodes CDR1 MNHEY and CDR2 SMNVEV (reference sequence). This CDR3 is built from 15 residues. Authors' data handling: Reference gene primer amplification yielded estimated nucleated cell counts. Generated by immunoSEQ multiplex PCR, the TCRdb table keeps only in-frame clones and is missing some. The V and J calls and clone size are taken from that table; D and trimming were inferred from the DNA. Here the sample spans tens of thousands of clones, 80% to 90% being singletons.

The chain is built from TRBV27 and TRBJ2-3; no clear D. This TCR was sampled from a woman aged 45-60 years with active COVID-19. Material: peripheral blood. The CDR3: CASSLSPSVKNTQYF. In DNA form, the CDR3 reads TGTGCCAGCAGTTTATCGCCCTCGGTCAAAAATACGCAGTATTTT.